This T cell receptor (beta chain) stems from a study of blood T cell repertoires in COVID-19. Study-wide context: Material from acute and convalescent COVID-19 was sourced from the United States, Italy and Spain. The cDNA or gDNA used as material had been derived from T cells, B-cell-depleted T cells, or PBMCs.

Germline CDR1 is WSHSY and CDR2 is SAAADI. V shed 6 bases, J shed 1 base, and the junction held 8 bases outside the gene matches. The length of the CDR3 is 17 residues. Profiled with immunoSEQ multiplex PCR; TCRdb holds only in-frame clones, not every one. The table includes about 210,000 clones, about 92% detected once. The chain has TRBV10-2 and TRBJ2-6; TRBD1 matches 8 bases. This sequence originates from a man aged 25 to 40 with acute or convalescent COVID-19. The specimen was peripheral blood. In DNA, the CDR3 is TGCGCCAGCAGACCTGGACAGGGCAGTTCTGGGGCCAACGTCCTGACTTTC. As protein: CASRPGQGSSGANVLTF.